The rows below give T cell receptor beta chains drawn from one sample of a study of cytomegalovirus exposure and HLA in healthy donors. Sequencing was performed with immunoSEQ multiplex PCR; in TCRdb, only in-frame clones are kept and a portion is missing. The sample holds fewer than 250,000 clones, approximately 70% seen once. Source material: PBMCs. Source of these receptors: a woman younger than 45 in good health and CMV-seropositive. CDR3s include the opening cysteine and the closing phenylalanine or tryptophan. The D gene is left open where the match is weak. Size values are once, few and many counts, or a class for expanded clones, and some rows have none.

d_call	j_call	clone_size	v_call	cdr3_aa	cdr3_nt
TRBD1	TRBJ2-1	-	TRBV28	CASSNRQGKGNEQFF	TGTGCCAGCAGTAACCGACAGGGGAAAGGCAATGAGCAGTTCTTC
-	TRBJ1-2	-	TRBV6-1	CASAVRYYGYTF	TGTGCCAGCGCGGTTAGGTACTATGGCTACACCTTC
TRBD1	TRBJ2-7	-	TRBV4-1	CASSPGTGGSYEQYF	TGCGCCAGCAGCCCGGGGACAGGGGGCTCCTACGAGCAGTACTTC
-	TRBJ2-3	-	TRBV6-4	CASSEAGGTDTQYF	TGTGCCAGCAGTGAGGCAGGTGGCACAGATACGCAGTATTTT
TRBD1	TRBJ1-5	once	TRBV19	CASSVQGTHQPQHF	TGTGCCAGTAGTGTACAGGGGACCCATCAGCCCCAGCATTTT
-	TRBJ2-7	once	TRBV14	CASSITPEEQYF	TGTGCCAGCAGCATAACGCCGGAGGAGCAGTACTTC
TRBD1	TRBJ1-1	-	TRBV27	CASSLSLGQHTEAFF	TGTGCCAGCAGTTTATCTTTGGGACAGCACACTGAAGCTTTCTTT
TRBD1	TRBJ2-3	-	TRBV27	CASSTQGQGSDTQYF	TGTGCCAGCTCCACCCAAGGACAGGGGTCAGATACGCAGTATTTT
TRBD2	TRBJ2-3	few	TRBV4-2	CASSQVLASTDTQYF	TGTGCCAGCAGCCAAGTACTAGCGAGCACAGATACGCAGTATTTT
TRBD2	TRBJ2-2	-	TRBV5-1	CASSLKRLAGGSGELFF	TGCGCCAGCAGCTTGAAAAGGCTAGCGGGAGGCTCCGGGGAGCTGTTTTTT
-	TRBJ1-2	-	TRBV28	CASSRYRVRDYGYTF	TGTGCCAGCAGCCGGTACAGGGTGCGGGACTATGGCTACACCTTC
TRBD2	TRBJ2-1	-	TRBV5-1	CASSTRTSGRGSSYNEQFF	TGCGCCAGCAGCACTAGGACTAGCGGGAGAGGGAGCTCCTACAATGAGCAGTTCTTC
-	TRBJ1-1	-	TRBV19	CASSIKGSEAFF	TGTGCCAGTAGTATAAAAGGGAGTGAAGCTTTCTTT
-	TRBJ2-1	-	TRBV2	CASRGTPGYNEQFF	TGTGCCAGCAGGGGGACTCCTGGTTACAATGAGCAGTTCTTC
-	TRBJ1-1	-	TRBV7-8	CASSTGTVNTEAFF	TGTGCCAGCAGCACAGGGACGGTGAACACTGAAGCTTTCTTT
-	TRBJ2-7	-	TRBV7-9	CASGPLDSLLEQYF	TGTGCCAGCGGCCCCTTGGACAGTCTCCTCGAGCAGTACTTC
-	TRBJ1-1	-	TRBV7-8	CASSLRDILVVPNTEAFF	TGTGCCAGCAGCCTACGGGACATCCTTGTGGTGCCGAACACTGAAGCTTTCTTT
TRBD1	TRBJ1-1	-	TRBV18	CASSPLQGANTEAFF	TGTGCCAGCTCGCCACTACAGGGGGCGAACACTGAAGCTTTCTTT
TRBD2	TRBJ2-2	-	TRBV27	CASSLRLAGSGELFF	TGTGCCAGCAGTCTCCGACTAGCGGGCTCCGGGGAGCTGTTTTTT
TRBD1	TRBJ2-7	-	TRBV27	CATSGTGGFNEQYF	TGTGCCACATCCGGGACAGGGGGATTTAACGAGCAGTACTTC
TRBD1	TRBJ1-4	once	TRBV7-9	CSSSSGGRRQQLFF	TGTTCCAGCAGCTCAGGGGGTAGACGACAACAACTGTTTTTT
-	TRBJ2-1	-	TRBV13	CASSAYHNEQFF	TGTGCCAGCAGCGCCTATCACAATGAGCAGTTCTTC
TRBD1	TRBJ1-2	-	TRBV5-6	CASSSGGSDGYTF	TGTGCCAGCAGCTCAGGGGGCTCGGATGGCTACACCTTC
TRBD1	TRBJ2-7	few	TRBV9	CASSVAWQGVHEQYF	TGTGCCAGCAGCGTAGCGTGGCAGGGGGTCCACGAGCAGTACTTC
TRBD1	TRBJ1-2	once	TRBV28	CASRTTGTGSERGYTF	TGTGCCAGCAGGACGACCGGGACAGGGAGCGAGCGGGGCTACACCTTC
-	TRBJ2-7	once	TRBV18	CASSPRDGGAYEQYF	TGTGCCAGCTCACCTCGGGACGGGGGAGCCTACGAGCAGTACTTC
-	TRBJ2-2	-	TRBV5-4	CASGGAGSALVSNTGELFF	TGTGCCAGCGGCGGGGCCGGTTCAGCTCTTGTTTCAAACACCGGGGAGCTGTTTTTT
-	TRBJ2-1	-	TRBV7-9	CASSPQGEQFF	TGTGCCAGCAGCCCTCAGGGTGAGCAGTTCTTC
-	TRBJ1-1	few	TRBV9	CASSVGSLNTEAFF	TGTGCCAGCAGCGTAGGTTCGTTGAACACTGAAGCTTTCTTT
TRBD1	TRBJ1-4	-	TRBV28	CASSLLDRGWRKLFF	TGTGCCAGCAGTCTCCTTGACAGGGGATGGAGAAAACTGTTTTTT
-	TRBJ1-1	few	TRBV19	CASSMVQGLTGTEAFF	TGTGCCAGTAGTATGGTCCAGGGCCTTACCGGGACTGAAGCTTTCTTT
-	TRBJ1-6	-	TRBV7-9	CASSLGQGNNSPLHF	TGTGCCAGCAGCTTAGGCCAGGGGAATAATTCACCCCTCCACTTT
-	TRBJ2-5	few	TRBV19	CASTPRGGETQYF	TGTGCCAGTACCCCGAGGGGGGGGGAGACCCAGTACTTC
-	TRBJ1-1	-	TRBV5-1	CASSEGVNTEAFF	TGCGCCAGCAGCGAGGGCGTTAACACTGAAGCTTTCTTT
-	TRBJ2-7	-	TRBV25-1	CASSVGTGTYEQYF	TGTGCCAGCAGTGTCGGGACTGGGACCTACGAGCAGTACTTC
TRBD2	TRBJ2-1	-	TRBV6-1	CASSELAGGPDEQFF	TGTGCCAGCAGTGAACTAGCGGGAGGGCCAGATGAGCAGTTCTTC
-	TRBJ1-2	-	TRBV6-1	CASSEARASYTF	TGTGCCAGCAGTGAAGCGCGGGCCAGCTACACCTTC
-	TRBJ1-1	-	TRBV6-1	CASSPDWQGSEAFF	TGTGCCAGCAGTCCCGATTGGCAGGGCTCTGAAGCTTTCTTT
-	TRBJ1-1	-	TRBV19	CASSPWGGTEAFF	TGTGCCAGTAGTCCCTGGGGGGGGACTGAAGCTTTCTTT
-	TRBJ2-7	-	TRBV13	CASSRGGSVDEQYF	TGTGCCAGCAGCCGGGGTGGGAGCGTAGACGAGCAGTACTTC
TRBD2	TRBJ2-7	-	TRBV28	CASREWREIRGYEQYF	TGTGCCAGCAGGGAGTGGCGGGAGATTCGGGGCTACGAGCAGTACTTC
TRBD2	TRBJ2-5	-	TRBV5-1	CASSPLAGETQYF	TGCGCCAGCAGCCCTCTAGCGGGGGAGACCCAGTACTTC
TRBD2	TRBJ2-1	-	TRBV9	CASSVGGGTSGNHEQFF	TGTGCCAGCAGCGTAGGTGGGGGGACTAGCGGGAACCATGAGCAGTTCTTC
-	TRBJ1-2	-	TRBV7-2	CASSLVVQGRYGYTF	TGTGCCAGCAGCTTAGTGGTGCAGGGTCGGTATGGCTACACCTTC
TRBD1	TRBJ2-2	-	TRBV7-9	CASSFRGRNGELFF	TGTGCCAGCAGCTTCAGGGGGCGGAACGGGGAGCTGTTTTTT
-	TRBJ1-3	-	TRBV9	CASQRAGNTIYF	TGTGCCAGCCAACGGGCTGGAAACACCATATATTTT
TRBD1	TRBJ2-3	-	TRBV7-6	CASSLAGDRATDTQYF	TGTGCCAGCAGCTTAGCGGGGGACAGGGCCACAGATACGCAGTATTTT